This note documents a single TCR beta chain sequence. This sample is drawn from a study of shared clonotypes between healthy human individuals. Here immunoSEQ multiplex PCR was the method, and the copy in TCRdb shows in-frame clones only, minus some. The profile shows 2.3 million or so clones, over 90% of them singletons. This CDR3 comprises 11 residues. J lost 4 bases, V lost 7 bases, and 0 bases had no gene match. CDR1 and CDR2 from the germline V gene are LNHNV and YYDKDF (reference sequence). Sequenced material: naive CD4+ T cells from PBMCs. Subset described: CD45RA+ positively selected. The origin of this receptor is a man aged 18 to 35 in good health. Some clones in this sample may be carry-over from other donors' samples. The chain carries TRBV15 and TRBJ1-2, with TRBD1 matching over 7 bases. The CDR3 loop is CATTGGYGYTF. CDR3 in DNA: TGTGCCACCACAGGGGGCTATGGCTACACCTTC. The full variable domain, with the rest looked up from reference TRBV15 and TRBJ1-2, is DAMVIQNPRYQVTQFGKPVTLSCSQTLNHNVMYWYQQKSSQAPKLLFHYYDKDFNNEADTPDNFQSRRPNTSFCFLDIRSPGLGDTAMYLCATTGGYGYTFGSGTRLTVV.